The next 16 T cell receptor beta chains were all read from a single sample in a study of blood T cell repertoires in COVID-19. The method was immunoSEQ multiplex PCR; TCRdb's version includes in-frame clones alone and lacks a portion of them. The sample lists 150,000 to 200,000 clones, 75% to 90% seen once, with about 2% in the top ten. The sample comprised peripheral blood. The receptors were gathered from a man in his 70s with active or convalescent COVID-19.

This clone is a singleton in its sample. V is TRBV5-8 and J is TRBJ1-1; the match to TRBD1 covers 9 bases. The CDR3 has 16 amino acids. Germline V CDR1 and CDR2: SGHTS, YDEGEE. The V segment lost 4 bases and the J segment 0 bases; nucleotides outside the gene matches: 7. The CDR3 nucleotides read TGTGCCAGCAGCCCCACAGGGGGCGGAATGAACACTGAAGCTTTCTTT. Translation gives CASSPTGGGMNTEAFF.

The chain combines TRBV5-6 with TRBJ2-7; D is perhaps TRBD2 (7 bases). V was clipped by 8 bases and J by 2 bases, with 29 bases between them. Germline CDR1 SGHDT, CDR2 YYEEEE. This CDR3 spans 18 amino acids. CDR3 DNA sequence: TGTGCCAGTGACTTAAAACCCCTCTGGCGGGGGCCCCCCTACGAGCAGTACTTC. It codes for CASDLKPLWRGPPYEQYF.

The chain joins TRBV15 to TRBJ2-5; possibly TRBD1 for D (6 bases). Per the germline V gene, CDR1 is LNHNV and CDR2 is YYDKDF (reference sequence). There are 16 residues in the CDR3. Trimming stripped 1 base from V and 4 bases from J, with 16 bases between. As DNA, the CDR3 is TGTGCCACCAGCAGAGGAGCCACGGGACACCGAGAGACCCAGTACTTC. Its translation is CATSRGATGHRETQYF.

This clone occurred a few times. The chain combines TRBV7-9 with TRBJ1-1; D is unclear. CDR3 size: 13 residues. The germline V gene has CDR1 SEHNR and CDR2 FQNEAQ (reference sequence). V lost 1 base to trimming and J lost 4 bases, with 7 bases between them. As DNA, the CDR3 is TGTGCCAGCAGCTTAGGGGCAACCACTGAAGCTTTCTTT. This codes for CASSLGATTEAFF.

The chain employs TRBV5-5 and TRBJ2-1, with 7 bases aligning to TRBD2. Trimming removed 1 base from V and 4 bases from J; junction bases left unmatched: 5. This CDR3 contains 15 residues. Looked up from germline, CDR1 is SGHKS and CDR2 is YYEKEE (reference sequence). CDR3: CASSLSGTIYNEQFF. DNA of the CDR3: TGTGCCAGCAGCTTGAGCGGGACTATATACAATGAGCAGTTCTTC.

This chain connects TRBV21-1 to TRBJ1-6. TRBV21-1 has pseudogene status. The CDR3 is 19 amino acids. CDR3 region: CASSNLGRGLFLYNSPLHF. The CDR3 DNA reads TGTGCCAGCAGCAATTTAGGTCGGGGGTTATTTTTATATAATTCACCCCTCCACTTT.

The V gene is TRBV27, the J gene TRBJ1-6; 11 nucleotides match TRBD1. Germline trimming cut 0 bases from V and 10 bases from J; bases unmatched to any gene: 5. This CDR3 has 16 residues. Germline-derived CDR1 and CDR2 are MNHEY and SMNVEV (reference sequence). CDR3 DNA sequence: TGTGCCAGCAGTTTATCGGGTGGGACAGGGGGGTCACCCCTCCACTTT. Amino acids: CASSLSGGTGGSPLHF.

The chain's CDR3 is CASSEAPGRNEQFF. The DNA of the CDR3 is TGTGCCAGCAGTGAAGCCCCAGGAAGAAACGAGCAGTTCTTC. This sequence joins TRBV2 and TRBJ2-1; no clear D. The CDR3 extends over 14 amino acids. Germline loops: CDR1 SNHLY, CDR2 FYNNEI. Between the trimmed V and J ends, which lost 0 bases and 10 bases, there was a span of 13 bases.

The gene calls are TRBV5-6 and TRBJ2-1; D might be TRBD2 (6 bases). The germline CDR1 and CDR2 sequences are SGHDT and YYEEEE. Trimming shortened V by 4 bases and J by 6 bases, and 20 bases separated the two germline ends. The CDR3 spans 16 residues. CDR3 nucleotides: TGTGCCAGCAGCCCCTTAGCTCCGGGAGCCTCCAATGAGCAGTTCTTC. Protein product: CASSPLAPGASNEQFF.

The chain joins TRBV2 to TRBJ1-2; D unclear. V gave up 1 base and J gave up 8 bases, with 14 bases separating them. Germline CDR1 SNHLY, CDR2 FYNNEI. The length of the CDR3 is 14 residues. CDR3 amino acids: CASSEGTTVGGYTF. The CDR3 DNA reads TGTGCCAGCAGTGAAGGTACAACTGTCGGGGGCTACACCTTC.

The CDR3 spells CASTPASGGSSDYGYTF. The CDR3 DNA sequence: TGTGCCAGCACCCCAGCCTCGGGCGGGTCGAGTGACTATGGCTACACCTTC. This chain joins TRBV28 and TRBJ1-2; no clear D gene. This CDR3 region has 17 residues. Trimming took off 7 bases at V and 3 bases at J, with 24 bases between the two ends. Looked up from germline, CDR1 is MDHEN and CDR2 is SYDVKM.

The chain couples TRBV6-5 to TRBJ2-1, with 13 bases aligning to TRBD2. This CDR3 has 14 amino acids. V shed 7 bases, J shed 8 bases, and the junction held 5 bases outside the gene matches. Per the germline V gene, CDR1 is MNHEY and CDR2 is SVGAGI. The CDR3 protein is CASTGLAGQHEQFF. The CDR3, as DNA: TGTGCCAGCACGGGACTAGCGGGGCAACATGAGCAGTTCTTC.

The CDR3 sequence is CASSLRGTGGSQETQYF. CDR3 DNA: TGTGCCAGCAGCCTCCGGGGGACAGGGGGATCCCAAGAGACCCAGTACTTC. V gene TRBV7-2 combines with J gene TRBJ2-5; TRBD1 matches at 11 bases. Germline assignment: CDR1 SGHTA and CDR2 FQGNSA. CDR3 length: 17 amino acids. The V gene end was trimmed by 5 bases and the J gene end by 1 base; junction bases not matched to a gene: 9.

The CDR3 coding sequence is TGTGCCAGCAGCGGCGGGCTTCAAGAGACCCAGTACTTC. This encodes CASSGGLQETQYF. The chain recombines TRBV12-3 or TRBV12-4 with TRBJ2-5; tentative D call: TRBD2 (5 bases). Trimming left V 6 bases short and J 2 bases short, with 10 bases between. This CDR3 contains 13 residues.

The chain uses TRBV18 and TRBJ1-2; 9 bases line up with TRBD1. The CDR3 consists of 17 residues. From germline, CDR1 is KGHSH and CDR2 LQKENI. The junction had 10 bases not matched to a gene; V was cut back by 2 bases and J by 3 bases. In DNA, the CDR3 is TGTGCCAGCTCACCATTAAGGGGACAGGGAGTAGACTATGGCTACACCTTC. Protein: CASSPLRGQGVDYGYTF.

The chain joins TRBV30 to TRBJ1-3; tentative D call: TRBD1 (5 bases). With 0 bases removed from V and 4 bases from J, the gap between germline ends came to 10 bases. Germline CDR1 reads GTSNPN; CDR2 reads SVGIG (reference sequence). The CDR3 spans 14 residues. The CDR3 sequence is CAWSVWDFGNTIYF. CDR3 DNA sequence: TGTGCCTGGAGTGTTTGGGACTTCGGAAACACCATATATTTT.